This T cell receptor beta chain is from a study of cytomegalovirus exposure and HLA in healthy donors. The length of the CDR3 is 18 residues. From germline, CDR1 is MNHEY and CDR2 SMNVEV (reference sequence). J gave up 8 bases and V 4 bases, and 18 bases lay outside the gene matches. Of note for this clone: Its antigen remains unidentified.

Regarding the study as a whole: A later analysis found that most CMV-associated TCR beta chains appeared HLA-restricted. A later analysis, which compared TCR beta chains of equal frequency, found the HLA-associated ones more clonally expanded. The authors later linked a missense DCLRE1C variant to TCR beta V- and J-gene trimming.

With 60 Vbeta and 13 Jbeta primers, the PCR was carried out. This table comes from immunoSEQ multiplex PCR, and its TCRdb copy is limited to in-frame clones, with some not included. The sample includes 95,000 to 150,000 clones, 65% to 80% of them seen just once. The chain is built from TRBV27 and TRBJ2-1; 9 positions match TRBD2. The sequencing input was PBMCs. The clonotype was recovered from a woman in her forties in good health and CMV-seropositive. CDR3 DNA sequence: TGTGCCAGCAGTTGGGCCGGGGTCGGGACTAGCAATCCGGATGAGCAGTTCTTC. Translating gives CASSWAGVGTSNPDEQFF.